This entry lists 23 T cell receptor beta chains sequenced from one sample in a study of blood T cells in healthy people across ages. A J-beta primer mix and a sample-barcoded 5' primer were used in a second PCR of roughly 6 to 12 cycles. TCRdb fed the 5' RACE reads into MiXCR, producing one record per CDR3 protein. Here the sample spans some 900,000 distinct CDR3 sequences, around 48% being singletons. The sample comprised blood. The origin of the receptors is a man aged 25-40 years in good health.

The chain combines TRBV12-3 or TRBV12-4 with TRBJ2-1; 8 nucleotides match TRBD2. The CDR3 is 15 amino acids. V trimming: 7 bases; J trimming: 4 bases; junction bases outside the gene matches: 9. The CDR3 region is CASTFGSGSYNEQFF. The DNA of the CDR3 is TGTGCCAGCACCTTCGGGAGCGGGAGTTACAATGAGCAGTTCTTC.

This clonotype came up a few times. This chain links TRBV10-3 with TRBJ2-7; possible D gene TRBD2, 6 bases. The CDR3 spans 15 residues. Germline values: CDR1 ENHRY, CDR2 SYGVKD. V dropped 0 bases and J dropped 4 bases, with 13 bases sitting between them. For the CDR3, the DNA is TGTGCCATCAGTGAGTCCCCGGGACTCCCATACGAGCAGTACTTC. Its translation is CAISESPGLPYEQYF.

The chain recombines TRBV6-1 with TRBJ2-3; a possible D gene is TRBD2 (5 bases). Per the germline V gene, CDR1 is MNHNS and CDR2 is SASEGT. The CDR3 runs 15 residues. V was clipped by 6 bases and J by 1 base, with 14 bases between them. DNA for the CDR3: TGTGCCAGCAGGGAAACTAGTGGAGGCACAGATACGCAGTATTTT. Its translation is CASRETSGGTDTQYF.

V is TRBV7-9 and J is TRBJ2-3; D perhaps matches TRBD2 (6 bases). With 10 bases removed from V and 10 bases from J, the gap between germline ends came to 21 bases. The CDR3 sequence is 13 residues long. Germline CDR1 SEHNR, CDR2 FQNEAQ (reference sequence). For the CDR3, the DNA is TGTGCCATCCCTCAGGGTGAGGGAGGAGCGCAGTATTTT. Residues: CAIPQGEGGAQYF.

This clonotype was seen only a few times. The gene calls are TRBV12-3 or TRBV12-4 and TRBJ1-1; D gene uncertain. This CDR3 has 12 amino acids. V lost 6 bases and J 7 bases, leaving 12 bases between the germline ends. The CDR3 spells CASSTDRREAFF. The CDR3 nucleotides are TGTGCCAGCAGCACCGATAGGCGTGAAGCTTTCTTT.

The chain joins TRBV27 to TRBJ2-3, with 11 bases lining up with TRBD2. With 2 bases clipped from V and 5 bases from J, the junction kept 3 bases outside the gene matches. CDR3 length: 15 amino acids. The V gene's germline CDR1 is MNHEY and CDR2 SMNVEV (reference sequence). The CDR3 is CASSLTSGGLDTQYF. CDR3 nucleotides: TGTGCCAGCAGTTTAACTAGCGGGGGACTAGATACGCAGTATTTT.

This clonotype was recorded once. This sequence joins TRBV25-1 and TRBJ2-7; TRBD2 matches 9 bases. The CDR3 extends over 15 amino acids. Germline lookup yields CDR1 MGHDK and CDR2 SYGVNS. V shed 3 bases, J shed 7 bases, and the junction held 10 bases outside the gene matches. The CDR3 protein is CASSERGGPVNEQYF. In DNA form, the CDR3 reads TGTGCCAGCAGTGAGCGGGGGGGCCCAGTTAATGAGCAGTACTTC.

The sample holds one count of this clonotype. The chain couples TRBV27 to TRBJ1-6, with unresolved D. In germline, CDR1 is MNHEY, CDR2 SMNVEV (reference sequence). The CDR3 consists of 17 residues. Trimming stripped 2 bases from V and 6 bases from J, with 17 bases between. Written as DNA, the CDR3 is TGTGCCAGCAGTTTAGTCCCCCCGGGAGACATTAATTCACCCCTCCACTTT. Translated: CASSLVPPGDINSPLHF.

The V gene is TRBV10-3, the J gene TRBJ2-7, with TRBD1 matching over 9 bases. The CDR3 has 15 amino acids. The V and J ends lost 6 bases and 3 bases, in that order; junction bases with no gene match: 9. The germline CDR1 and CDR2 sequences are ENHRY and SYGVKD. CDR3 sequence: CAIRETGQGSYEQYF. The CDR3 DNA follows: TGTGCCATCAGGGAGACAGGACAGGGGAGCTACGAGCAGTACTTC.

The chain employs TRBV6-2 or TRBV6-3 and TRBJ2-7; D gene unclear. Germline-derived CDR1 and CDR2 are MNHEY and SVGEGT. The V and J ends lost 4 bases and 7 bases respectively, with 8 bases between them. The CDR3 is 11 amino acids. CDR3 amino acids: CASSWSAEQYF. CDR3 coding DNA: TGTGCCAGCAGTTGGTCGGCGGAGCAGTACTTC.

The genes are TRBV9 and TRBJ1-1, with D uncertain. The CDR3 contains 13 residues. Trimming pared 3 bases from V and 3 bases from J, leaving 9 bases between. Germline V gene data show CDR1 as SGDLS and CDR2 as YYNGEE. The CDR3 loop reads CASSALGHTEAFF. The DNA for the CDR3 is TGTGCCAGCAGCGCCCTCGGACACACTGAAGCTTTCTTT.

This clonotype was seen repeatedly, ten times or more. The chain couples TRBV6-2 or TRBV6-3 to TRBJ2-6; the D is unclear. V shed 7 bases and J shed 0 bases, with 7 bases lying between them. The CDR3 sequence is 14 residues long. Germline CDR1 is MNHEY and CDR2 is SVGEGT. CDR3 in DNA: TGTGCCAGCACCCGTAACTCTGGGGCCAACGTCCTGACTTTC. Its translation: CASTRNSGANVLTF.

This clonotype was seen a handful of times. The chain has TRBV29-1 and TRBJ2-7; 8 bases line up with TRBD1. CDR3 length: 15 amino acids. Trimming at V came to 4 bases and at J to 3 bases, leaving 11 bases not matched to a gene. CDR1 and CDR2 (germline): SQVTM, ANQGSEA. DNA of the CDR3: TGCAGCGTTGGGAGGGAGACAGGGGTTTTCTACGAGCAGTACTTC. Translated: CSVGRETGVFYEQYF.

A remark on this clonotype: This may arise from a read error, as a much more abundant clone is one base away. CDR3 nucleotide sequence: TGTGCCATCAGTGATGGAGAGACCCAGTACTTC. Its protein product is CAISDGETQYF. This chain joins TRBV10-3 and TRBJ2-5; D call uncertain. CDR3 length: 11 amino acids. V lost 3 bases and J lost 4, with 3 bases in between. Per the germline V gene, CDR1 is ENHRY and CDR2 is SYGVKD.

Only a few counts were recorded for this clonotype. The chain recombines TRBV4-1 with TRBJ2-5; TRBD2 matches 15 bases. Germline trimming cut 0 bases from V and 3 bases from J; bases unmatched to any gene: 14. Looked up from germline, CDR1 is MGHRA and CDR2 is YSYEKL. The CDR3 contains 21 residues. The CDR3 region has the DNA TGCGCCAGCAGCCAAGAAGGACTAGCGGGGGGGGTATCATCGATTAAAGAGACCCAGTACTTC. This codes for CASSQEGLAGGVSSIKETQYF.

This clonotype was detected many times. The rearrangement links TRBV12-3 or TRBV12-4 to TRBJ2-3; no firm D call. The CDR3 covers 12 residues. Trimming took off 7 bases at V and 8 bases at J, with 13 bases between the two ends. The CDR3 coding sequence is TGTGCCAGCATCGGGCTAGGGCGTACGCAGTATTTT. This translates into CASIGLGRTQYF.

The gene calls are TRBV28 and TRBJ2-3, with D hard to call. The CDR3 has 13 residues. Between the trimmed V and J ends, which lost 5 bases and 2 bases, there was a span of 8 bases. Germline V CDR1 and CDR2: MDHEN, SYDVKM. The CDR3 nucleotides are TGTGCCAGCAGTCCCCTTATCACAGATACGCAGTATTTT. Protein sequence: CASSPLITDTQYF.

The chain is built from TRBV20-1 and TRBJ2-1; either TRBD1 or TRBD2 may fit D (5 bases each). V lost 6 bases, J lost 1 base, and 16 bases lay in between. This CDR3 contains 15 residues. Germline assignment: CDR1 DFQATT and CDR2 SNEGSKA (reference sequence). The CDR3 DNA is TGCAGTGCGACCACGCCGGGACGGTCCTACAATGAGCAGTTCTTC. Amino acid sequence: CSATTPGRSYNEQFF.

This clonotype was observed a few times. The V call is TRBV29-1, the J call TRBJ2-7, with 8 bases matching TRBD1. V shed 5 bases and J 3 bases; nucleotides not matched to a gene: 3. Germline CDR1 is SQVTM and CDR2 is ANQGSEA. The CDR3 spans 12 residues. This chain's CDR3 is CSVSDRVYEQYF. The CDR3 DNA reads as TGCAGCGTTTCGGACAGGGTCTACGAGCAGTACTTC.

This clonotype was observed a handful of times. CDR3 residues: CASTGTSGGSSYEQYF. The CDR3 DNA reads as TGTGCCAGCACCGGGACTAGCGGGGGTAGCTCCTACGAGCAGTACTTC. The V and J genes are TRBV7-9 and TRBJ2-7; 14 bases line up with TRBD2. This CDR3 contains 16 residues. The germline CDR1 and CDR2 sequences are SEHNR and FQNEAQ (reference sequence). Germline trimming cut 7 bases from V and 0 bases from J; bases unmatched to any gene: 5. Complete variable domain (other parts from reference TRBV7-9 and TRBJ2-7): DTGVSQNPRHKITKRGQNVTFRCDPISEHNRLYWYRQTLGQGPEFLTYFQNEAQLEKSRLLSDRFSAERPKGSFSTLEIQRTEQGDSAMYLCASTGTSGGSSYEQYFGPGTRLTVT.

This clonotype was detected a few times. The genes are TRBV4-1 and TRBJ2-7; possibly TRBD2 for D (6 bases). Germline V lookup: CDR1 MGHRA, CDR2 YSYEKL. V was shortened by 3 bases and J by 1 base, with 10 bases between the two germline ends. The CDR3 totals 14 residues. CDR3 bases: TGCGCCAGCAGCCATCCGGGACTTTCCTACGAGCAGTACTTC. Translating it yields CASSHPGLSYEQYF.

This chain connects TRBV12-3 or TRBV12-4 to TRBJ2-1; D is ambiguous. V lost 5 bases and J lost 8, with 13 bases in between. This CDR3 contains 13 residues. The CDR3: CASSARARDEQFF. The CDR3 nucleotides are TGTGCCAGCAGTGCACGGGCCCGCGATGAGCAGTTCTTC.

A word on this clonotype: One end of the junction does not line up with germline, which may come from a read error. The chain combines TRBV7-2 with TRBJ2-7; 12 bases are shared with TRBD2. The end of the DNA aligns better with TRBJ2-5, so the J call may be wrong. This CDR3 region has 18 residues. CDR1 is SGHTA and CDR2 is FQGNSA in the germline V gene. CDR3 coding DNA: TGTGCCTGCAGCAAAGGAGGCACTAGCGGGGGGCCTGTAGAGACCCAGTACTTC. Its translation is CACSKGGTSGGPVETQYF.